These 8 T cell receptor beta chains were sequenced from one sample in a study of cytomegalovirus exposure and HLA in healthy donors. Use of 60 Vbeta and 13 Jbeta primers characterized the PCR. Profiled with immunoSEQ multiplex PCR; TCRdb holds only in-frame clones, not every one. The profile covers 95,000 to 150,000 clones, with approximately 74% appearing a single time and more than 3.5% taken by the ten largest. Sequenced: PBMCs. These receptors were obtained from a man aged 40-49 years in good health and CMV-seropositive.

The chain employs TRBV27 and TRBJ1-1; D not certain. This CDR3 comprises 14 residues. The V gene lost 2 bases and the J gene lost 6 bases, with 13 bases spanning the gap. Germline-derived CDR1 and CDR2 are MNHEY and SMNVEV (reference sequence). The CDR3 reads CASSLGSRGAEAFF. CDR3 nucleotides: TGTGCCAGCAGTTTAGGTTCGCGGGGAGCTGAAGCTTTCTTT.

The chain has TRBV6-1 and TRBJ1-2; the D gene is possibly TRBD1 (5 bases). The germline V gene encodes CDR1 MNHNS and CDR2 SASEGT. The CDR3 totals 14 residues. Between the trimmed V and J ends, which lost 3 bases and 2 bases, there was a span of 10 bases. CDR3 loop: CASSERRGNYGYTF. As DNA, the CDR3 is TGTGCCAGCAGTGAGCGAAGGGGAAACTATGGCTACACCTTC.

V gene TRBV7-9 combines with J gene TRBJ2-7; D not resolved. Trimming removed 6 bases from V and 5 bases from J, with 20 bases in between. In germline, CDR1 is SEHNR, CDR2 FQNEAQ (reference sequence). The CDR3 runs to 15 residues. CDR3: CASRRFLDLGNEQYF. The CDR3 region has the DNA TGTGCCAGCAGGCGCTTTCTAGACCTCGGAAACGAGCAGTACTTC.

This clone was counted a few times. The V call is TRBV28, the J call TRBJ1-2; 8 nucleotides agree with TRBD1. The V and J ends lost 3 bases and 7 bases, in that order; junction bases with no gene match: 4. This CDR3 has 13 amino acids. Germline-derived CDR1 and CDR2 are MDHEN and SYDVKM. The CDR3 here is CASSFGTGFGYTF. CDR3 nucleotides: TGTGCCAGCAGTTTCGGGACAGGTTTTGGCTACACCTTC.

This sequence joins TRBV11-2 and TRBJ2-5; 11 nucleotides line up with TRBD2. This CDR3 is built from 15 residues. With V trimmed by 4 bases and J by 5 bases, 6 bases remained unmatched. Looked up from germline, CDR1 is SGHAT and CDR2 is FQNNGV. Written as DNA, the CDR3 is TGTGCCAGCAGCTCCGTTTTAGCGGGAGGGGAGACCCAGTACTTC. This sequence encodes CASSSVLAGGETQYF. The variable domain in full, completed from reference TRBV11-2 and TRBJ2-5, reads EAGVAQSPRYKIIEKRQSVAFWCNPISGHATLYWYQQILGQGPKLLIQFQNNGVVDDSQLPKDRFSAERLKGVDSTLKIQPAKLEDSAVYLCASSSVLAGGETQYFGPGTRLLVL.

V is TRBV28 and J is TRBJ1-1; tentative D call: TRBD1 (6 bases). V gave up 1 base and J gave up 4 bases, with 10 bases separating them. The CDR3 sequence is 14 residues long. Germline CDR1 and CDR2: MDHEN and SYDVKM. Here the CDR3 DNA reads TGTGCCAGCAGTTTATTACAGGGAAGCACTGAAGCTTTCTTT. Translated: CASSLLQGSTEAFF.

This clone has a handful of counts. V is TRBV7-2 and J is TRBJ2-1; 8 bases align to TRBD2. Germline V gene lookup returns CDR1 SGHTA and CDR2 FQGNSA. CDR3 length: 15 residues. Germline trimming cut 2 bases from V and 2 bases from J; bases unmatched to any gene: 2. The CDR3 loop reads CASSLIAGTYNEQFF. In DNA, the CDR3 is TGTGCCAGCAGCTTAATAGCGGGAACCTACAATGAGCAGTTCTTC.

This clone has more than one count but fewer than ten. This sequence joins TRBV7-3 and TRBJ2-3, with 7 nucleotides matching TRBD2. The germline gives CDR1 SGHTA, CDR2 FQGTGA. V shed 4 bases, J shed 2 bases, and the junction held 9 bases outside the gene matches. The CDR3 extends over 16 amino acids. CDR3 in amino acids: CASSSLFAGDTDTQYF. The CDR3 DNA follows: TGTGCCAGCAGCTCCTTGTTTGCGGGGGACACAGATACGCAGTATTTT.